This T cell receptor beta chain came from a study of cytomegalovirus exposure and HLA in healthy donors. Generated by immunoSEQ multiplex PCR, the TCRdb table keeps only in-frame clones and is missing some. Among 150,000 to 200,000 clones, approximately 86% were seen once, and the ten largest hold 7.2%. Germline CDR1 and CDR2: SGHTA and FQGTGA. This CDR3 has 13 amino acids. Of note for this clone: The germline gene is not matched at one end of the junction; a read error may be the cause.

This chain uses TRBV7-3 with TRBJ2-7; D is ambiguous. The receptor was isolated from a man between 25 and 39 years old in good health and CMV-seropositive. The sequenced sample consisted of PBMCs. Here the CDR3 reads CASSLTDGLEQYF. As DNA, the CDR3 is TGTGCCAGCAGCCTAACGGACGGCCTTGAGCAGTACTTC.